These 31 T cell receptor beta chains came from one sample sequenced in a study of shared clonotypes between healthy human individuals. Data came from immunoSEQ multiplex PCR; TCRdb stores just in-frame clones and leaves some out. The data contain roughly 1,500,000 clones, about 98.5% of them singletons. Sequenced material: naive CD4+ T cells sorted from blood. Subset denoted: CD45RA+ positively selected. All receptors come from a man aged 30 to 39 in good health.

In its sample, this clone was seen once. The gene calls are TRBV21-1 and TRBJ2-7; TRBD2 is taken as the D call from the table, unchecked against the DNA. TRBV21-1 constitutes a pseudogene. The CDR3 sequence is 13 residues long. The CDR3 loop reads CASSPPGGGEQYF. The CDR3 nucleotides read TGTGCCAGCAGCCCGCCCGGCGGGGGCGAGCAGTACTTC.

This chain links TRBV4-1 with TRBJ2-2, with 7 bases fitting TRBD2. The CDR3 extends over 17 amino acids. The V segment lost 2 bases and the J segment 0 bases; nucleotides outside the gene matches: 6. Germline CDR1 reads MGHRA; CDR2 reads YSYEKL. Here the CDR3 reads CASSQSRGSPNTGELFF. The CDR3 DNA reads as TGCGCCAGCAGCCAAAGCCGCGGGAGCCCGAACACCGGGGAGCTGTTTTTT.

The chain uses TRBV9 and TRBJ2-7; D not certain. The V end was cut by 0 bases, the J end by 3 bases, with 13 bases between. Germline loops: CDR1 SGDLS, CDR2 YYNGEE. This CDR3 spans 15 amino acids. The CDR3 protein is CASSVAPGPDYEQYF. CDR3 DNA: TGTGCCAGCAGCGTAGCCCCCGGTCCGGACTACGAGCAGTACTTC.

On this clone: The sample carries other DNA sequences with the same CDR3. The chain couples TRBV7-2 to TRBJ2-3; D not resolved. Trimming took off 1 base at V and 1 base at J, with 3 bases between the two ends. Germline V CDR1 and CDR2: SGHTA, FQGNSA. There are 13 residues in the CDR3. The CDR3 bases are TGTGCCAGCAGCTTAGAGCGCACAGATACGCAGTATTTT. This sequence encodes CASSLERTDTQYF.

The rearrangement joins TRBV4-1 to TRBJ2-5; no clear D gene. Germline loops: CDR1 MGHRA, CDR2 YSYEKL. The CDR3 runs 13 residues. The V and J ends lost 5 bases and 1 base respectively, with 8 bases between them. CDR3 sequence reads: CASSTTLQETQYF. DNA of the CDR3: TGCGCCAGCAGCACGACACTCCAAGAGACCCAGTACTTC.

V gene TRBV5-5 combines with J gene TRBJ2-7; TRBD1 is a possible D gene (5 bases). The CDR3 runs 15 residues. Germline CDR1 reads SGHKS; CDR2 reads YYEKEE (reference sequence). With 2 bases removed from V and 0 bases from J, the gap between germline ends came to 12 bases. The CDR3 coding sequence is TGTGCCAGCAGCTTAAATCCAGGGAACTCCTACGAGCAGTACTTC. Its translation: CASSLNPGNSYEQYF.

The chain carries TRBV28 and TRBJ1-3; D may be TRBD1 (6 bases). The V end lost 2 bases, the J end lost 7 bases, and 12 bases lay between the germline ends. CDR1 MDHEN and CDR2 SYDVKM come from the germline V gene. The CDR3 is made up of 14 amino acids. The CDR3 sequence is CASSLTTGINTIYF. CDR3 coding DNA: TGTGCCAGCAGTTTAACGACAGGCATCAACACCATATATTTT.

The gene calls are TRBV30 and TRBJ2-7; D possibly corresponds to TRBD2 (5 bases). Trimming removed 3 bases at V and 7 bases at J, with 13 bases between. Per the germline V gene, CDR1 is GTSNPN and CDR2 is SVGIG (reference sequence). The CDR3 spans 12 residues. DNA for the CDR3: TGTGCCTGGAGCCGAAGTTCGGGGGAGCAGTACTTC. The encoded protein is CAWSRSSGEQYF.

The rearrangement joins TRBV10-3 to TRBJ2-7, with no clear D. V lost 4 bases to trimming and J lost 2 bases, with 6 bases between them. The CDR3 is made up of 12 amino acids. Germline CDR1 ENHRY, CDR2 SYGVKD. CDR3 coding DNA: TGTGCCATCAGTGGAGGACCCTACGAGCAGTACTTC. Its protein is CAISGGPYEQYF.

Comments on this clone: The sample carries other DNA sequences with the same CDR3. This chain uses TRBV9 with TRBJ1-5; D possibly corresponds to TRBD1 (6 bases). Germline V gene sequence: CDR1 SGDLS, CDR2 YYNGEE. Trimming left V 0 bases short and J 6 bases short, with 10 bases between. The CDR3 has 14 residues. The CDR3 nucleotides read TGTGCCAGCAGCGTAGGTCAGGGGAGTCAGCCCCAGCATTTT. Its translation is CASSVGQGSQPQHF.

The gene calls are TRBV13 and TRBJ1-1; D not resolved. The CDR3 length is 14 residues. Deletions cut 5 bases from V and 4 bases from J, with 14 bases between. Germline V gene sequence: CDR1 PRHDT, CDR2 FYEKMQ (reference sequence). CDR3 loop: CASSIQLMGTEAFF. DNA for the CDR3: TGTGCCAGCAGCATACAGCTTATGGGCACTGAAGCTTTCTTT.

This clone came up once. The chain is built from TRBV11-2 and TRBJ2-6; 12 bases align to TRBD1. After removal of 4 bases from V and 3 bases from J, the junction contained 4 bases not matched to a gene. The length of the CDR3 is 17 residues. Germline V gene data show CDR1 as SGHAT and CDR2 as FQNNGV. The CDR3 loop reads CASSSGDRGLGANVLTF. CDR3 coding DNA: TGTGCCAGCAGCTCCGGGGACAGGGGGCTTGGGGCCAACGTCCTGACTTTC.

J is TRBJ2-7 and V is TRBV18; 15 bases align to TRBD2. CDR3 length equals 17 residues. With V trimmed by 3 bases and J by 3 bases, 6 bases remained unmatched. Per germline, CDR1 KGHSH and CDR2 LQKENI. The CDR3 spells CASSPGTSGRIFYEQYF. The CDR3 coding sequence is TGTGCCAGCTCACCCGGGACTAGCGGGAGGATTTTCTACGAGCAGTACTTC.

The chain recombines TRBV29-1 with TRBJ1-2; D ambiguous. The V gene's germline CDR1 is SQVTM and CDR2 ANQGSEA. CDR3 length equals 11 residues. Trimming shortened V by 6 bases and J by 6 bases, and 11 bases separated the two germline ends. The CDR3 is CSVQIGHGYTF. The CDR3, as DNA: TGCAGCGTACAAATTGGTCATGGCTACACCTTC.

This chain links TRBV10-3 with TRBJ2-2; D gene ambiguous. Germline V gene data show CDR1 as ENHRY and CDR2 as SYGVKD. Trimming left V 4 bases short and J 3 bases short, with 12 bases between. The CDR3 has 15 amino acids. This CDR3 is CAISVEGFHTGELFF. The CDR3 DNA follows: TGTGCCATCAGTGTGGAAGGGTTTCACACCGGGGAGCTGTTTTTT.

V gene TRBV5-1 combines with J gene TRBJ2-2; TRBD2 matches 8 bases. The ends lost 5 bases at V and 1 base at J; junction bases unmatched: 7. The CDR3 runs 16 residues. In germline, CDR1 is SGHRS, CDR2 YFSETQ. For the CDR3, the DNA is TGCGCCAGCAGTCCTGACGGGACTAGGAACACCGGGGAGCTGTTTTTT. It codes for CASSPDGTRNTGELFF.

The chain couples TRBV6-5 to TRBJ2-1; D possibly corresponds to TRBD2 (6 bases). V was pared by 2 bases and J by 7 bases, with 12 bases between. The CDR3 runs to 14 residues. Germline V gene lookup returns CDR1 MNHEY and CDR2 SVGAGI. Here the CDR3 reads CASSYGLAPNEQFF. The CDR3 bases are TGTGCCAGCAGTTACGGTCTAGCGCCGAATGAGCAGTTCTTC.

The chain joins TRBV27 to TRBJ1-5; maybe TRBD1 (5 bases). Germline CDR1 reads MNHEY; CDR2 reads SMNVEV (reference sequence). The V and J ends lost 5 bases and 11 bases respectively, with 19 bases between them. The CDR3 consists of 14 residues. The CDR3 is CASSQSGRGVTQHF. CDR3 bases: TGTGCCAGCAGTCAGTCGGGGCGGGGGGTTACCCAGCATTTT.

This rearrangement joins TRBV30 to TRBJ2-3, with TRBD2 matching 12 bases. V dropped 2 bases and J dropped 5; count of bases not matched to a gene: 5. Looked up from germline, CDR1 is GTSNPN and CDR2 is SVGIG (reference sequence). CDR3 length: 15 residues. CDR3 sequence: CAWSRRTSGKDTQYF. CDR3 bases: TGTGCCTGGAGTAGGCGGACTAGCGGGAAAGATACGCAGTATTTT.

Of note for this clone: The same CDR3 is also encoded by other DNA sequences in this sample. The V gene is TRBV28, the J gene TRBJ2-7, with 9 nucleotides matching TRBD1. CDR3 size: 15 residues. J lost 3 bases, V lost 1 base, and 4 bases had no gene match. Germline V gene data show CDR1 as MDHEN and CDR2 as SYDVKM. The CDR3 loop is CASSLSGQGFYEQYF. CDR3 in DNA: TGTGCCAGCAGTTTATCGGGACAGGGTTTCTACGAGCAGTACTTC.

The V call is TRBV5-4, the J call TRBJ2-5; a weak D match, TRBD2 (5 bases). The V end lost 0 bases, the J end lost 5 bases, and 14 bases lay between the germline ends. The V gene's germline CDR1 is SGHNT and CDR2 YYREEE (reference sequence). The CDR3 runs to 15 residues. The CDR3 DNA follows: TGTGCCAGCAGCTTGGTGGAGCGGTCCGGCGAGACCCAGTACTTC. Protein sequence: CASSLVERSGETQYF.

This chain joins TRBV4-3 and TRBJ1-3; D might be TRBD1 (5 bases). The CDR3 consists of 17 residues. Germline values: CDR1 LGHNA, CDR2 YSLEER. V was clipped by 1 base and J by 4 bases, with 17 bases between them. The DNA of the CDR3 is TGCGCCAGCAGCCAAGGAGTCGGGACCCCTGGCGGAAACACCATATATTTT. Its translation is CASSQGVGTPGGNTIYF.

A word on this clone: The sample holds other DNA sequences that translate to the same CDR3. The chain links TRBV18 to TRBJ2-3; D call uncertain. The CDR3 consists of 14 residues. Trimming removed 2 bases from V and 1 base from J, with 7 bases in between. Germline V gene lookup returns CDR1 KGHSH and CDR2 LQKENI. CDR3 nucleotides: TGTGCCAGCTCACCAAGGACGGGCACAGATACGCAGTATTTT. Protein sequence: CASSPRTGTDTQYF.

In regard to this clone: The sample carries other DNA sequences with the same CDR3. The chain recombines TRBV5-1 with TRBJ2-3; no reliable D call. The V end lost 1 base, the J end lost 1 base, and 4 bases lay between the germline ends. The length of the CDR3 is 13 residues. Germline V gives CDR1 SGHRS, CDR2 YFSETQ. The chain's CDR3 is CASSLPGTDTQYF. The CDR3 nucleotides are TGCGCCAGCAGCTTGCCTGGCACAGATACGCAGTATTTT.

This rearrangement joins TRBV7-2 to TRBJ2-2; the match to TRBD1 covers 10 bases. V lost 7 bases and J lost 6; bases outside the gene matches: 11. Germline CDR1 and CDR2: SGHTA and FQGNSA. The CDR3 is made up of 16 amino acids. The CDR3 DNA is TGTGCCAGCACCCTTCGGTGGACAGGGGGGTCCGGGGAGCTGTTTTTT. Translation gives CASTLRWTGGSGELFF.

J is TRBJ1-2 and V is TRBV7-2, with a weak D call TRBD1 (5 bases). V was pared by 1 base and J by 2 bases, with 11 bases between. Germline V lookup: CDR1 SGHTA, CDR2 FQGNSA. The CDR3 runs 15 residues. This CDR3 reads CASSLGTGINYGYTF. The CDR3 coding sequence is TGTGCCAGCAGCTTAGGTACAGGCATCAACTATGGCTACACCTTC.

The chain couples TRBV6-1 to TRBJ1-1; no clear D. Trimming shortened V by 4 bases and J by 1 base, and 7 bases separated the two germline ends. The germline CDR1 and CDR2 sequences are MNHNS and SASEGT. The CDR3 loop spans 13 amino acids. The CDR3 nucleotides are TGTGCCAGCAGTGTTCAGAAGAACACTGAAGCTTTCTTT. As protein: CASSVQKNTEAFF.

The rearrangement links TRBV10-2 to TRBJ1-3; 7 bases fit TRBD1. The length of the CDR3 is 15 residues. Germline V lookup: CDR1 WSHSY, CDR2 SAAADI. The junction had 5 bases not matched to a gene; V was cut back by 6 bases and J by 0 bases. DNA of the CDR3: TGCGCCAGCAGCACCGGGACAGCCTCTGGAAACACCATATATTTT. Amino acid sequence: CASSTGTASGNTIYF.

The genes are TRBV5-1 and TRBJ2-3; 9 bases align to TRBD2. The germline V gene encodes CDR1 SGHRS and CDR2 YFSETQ. This CDR3 has 19 amino acids. The ends lost 0 bases at V and 0 bases at J; junction bases unmatched: 11. The CDR3 coding sequence is TGCGCCAGCAGCTTGGGGGTTTCTAGCGGGATCGCAAGCACAGATACGCAGTATTTT. As protein: CASSLGVSSGIASTDTQYF.

The chain combines TRBV11-2 with TRBJ2-1; D call uncertain. CDR1 and CDR2 from the germline V gene are SGHAT and FQNNGV. The CDR3 spans 16 residues. Trimming stripped 1 base from V and 4 bases from J, with 14 bases between. The CDR3 nucleotides are TGTGCCAGCAGCTTAGTTGGTTTAGGATATTACAATGAGCAGTTCTTC. This encodes CASSLVGLGYYNEQFF.

The chain carries TRBV7-6 and TRBJ2-1; 8 nucleotides line up with TRBD2. The germline gives CDR1 SGHVS, CDR2 FNYEAQ. V was pared by 5 bases and J by 9 bases, with 9 bases of the junction left unmatched. There are 14 residues in the CDR3. CDR3 amino acids: CASSRGLDPGEQFF. In DNA, the CDR3 is TGTGCCAGCAGCCGGGGACTAGACCCGGGTGAGCAGTTCTTC.